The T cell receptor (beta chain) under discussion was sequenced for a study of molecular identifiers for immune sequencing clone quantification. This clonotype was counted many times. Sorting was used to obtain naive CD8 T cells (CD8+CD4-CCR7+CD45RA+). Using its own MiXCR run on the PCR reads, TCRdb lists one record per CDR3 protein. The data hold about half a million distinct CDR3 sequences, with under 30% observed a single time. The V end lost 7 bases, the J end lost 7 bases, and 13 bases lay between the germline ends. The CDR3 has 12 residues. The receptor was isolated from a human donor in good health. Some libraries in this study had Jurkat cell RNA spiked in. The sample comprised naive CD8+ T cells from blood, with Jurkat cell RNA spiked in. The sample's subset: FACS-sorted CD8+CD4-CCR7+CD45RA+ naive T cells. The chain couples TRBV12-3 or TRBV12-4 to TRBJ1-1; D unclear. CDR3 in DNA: TGTGCCAGCACCGCCCCGGGTCTTGAAGCTTTCTTT. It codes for CASTAPGLEAFF.